Listed below are T cell receptor beta chains from one sample, sequenced in a study of cytomegalovirus exposure and HLA in healthy donors. Here immunoSEQ multiplex PCR was the method, and the copy in TCRdb shows in-frame clones only, minus some. This sample's table has over 100,000 clones. The material sequenced was PBMCs. These receptors were obtained from a man aged 35 to 55 in good health and CMV-seropositive. Each CDR3 is given with its conserved first and last residue. Each record gives: V gene, J gene, D gene, CDR3 DNA, CDR3 protein. A D gene is named only where the DNA matches it firmly.

>TRBV7-9|TRBJ2-3|.
TGTGCCAGCAGCTTAGGGGGGCGGCCCACAGATACGCAGTATTTT
CASSLGGRPTDTQYF
>TRBV7-3|TRBJ2-5|TRBD2
TGTGCCAGCGCTGGGAGGGAGGGCCCCCCAGAGACCCAGTACTTC
CASAGREGPPETQYF
>TRBV19|TRBJ1-2|TRBD1
TGTGCCAGTAGTGAAACAGGGGGCTCTGACTATGGCTACACCTTC
CASSETGGSDYGYTF
>TRBV7-3|TRBJ1-1|TRBD1
TGTGCCAGCAGCCCCCGACAGGGGAGGAACACTGAAGCTTTCTTT
CASSPRQGRNTEAFF
>TRBV18|TRBJ2-2|.
TGTGCCAGCTCACCTACCCAAAGCGGGCTGACCGGGGAGCTGTTTTTT
CASSPTQSGLTGELFF
>TRBV7-9|TRBJ2-7|.
TGTGCCAGCAGCTTATCAGGGGCCGAGCAGTACTTC
CASSLSGAEQYF
>TRBV4-1|TRBJ1-4|.
TGCGCCAGCAGCCACGCGGCGGGGAATAATGAAAAACTGTTTTTT
CASSHAAGNNEKLFF
>TRBV7-9|TRBJ2-2|TRBD2
TGTGCCAGCAGCTCGACTATGACTAGCGGGGGGAACACCGGGGAGCTGTTTTTT
CASSSTMTSGGNTGELFF
>TRBV7-2|TRBJ2-3|.
TGTGCCAGCAGCTTAGGGTCGGCAGCGGCAGATACGCAGTATTTT
CASSLGSAAADTQYF
>TRBV27|TRBJ2-1|TRBD2
TGTGCCAGCAGTAACAGGGGGATACTAGCGGGAGTTGTAAGCAATGAGCAGTTCTTC
CASSNRGILAGVVSNEQFF
>TRBV30|TRBJ1-2|TRBD1
TGTGCCTGGCGACAGGGGGAAGATGGCTACACCTTC
CAWRQGEDGYTF
>TRBV6-6|TRBJ2-1|TRBD1
TGTGCCAGCAGAGACAGGGCTTCCTGGGATGAGCAGTTCTTC
CASRDRASWDEQFF
>TRBV29-1|TRBJ2-7|TRBD2
TGCAGCGTTCCCGGGGGGGGATACGAGCAGTACTTC
CSVPGGGYEQYF
>TRBV4-3|TRBJ2-7|TRBD1
TGCGCCAGCAGCCAAGAAGTGGGGGCCAGGGACAGGGGTCCTTACGAGCAGTACTTC
CASSQEVGARDRGPYEQYF
>TRBV10-1|TRBJ2-2|.
TGCGCCAGCAGTGAGCAGGGGACCGGGGAGCTGTTTTTT
CASSEQGTGELFF
>TRBV27|TRBJ1-1|TRBD1
TGTGCCAGTGCTCCAGGGGGCGAGAACACTGAAGCTTTCTTT
CASAPGGENTEAFF
>TRBV7-6|TRBJ1-4|.
TGTGCCAGCAGCTTGGGCAGGGGCGCCGAAAAACTGTTTTTT
CASSLGRGAEKLFF
>TRBV13|TRBJ2-2|.
TGTGCCAGCAGCAGAGCCCCCGGGGAGCTGTTTTTT
CASSRAPGELFF
>TRBV7-3|TRBJ2-3|TRBD2
TGTGCCAGCAGCTTACTCGGCGGGAGGGCCCGAGATACGCAGTATTTT
CASSLLGGRARDTQYF
>TRBV5-1|TRBJ2-3|.
TGCGCCAGCAGCCCCGAAGGGGGAGCCGCAGATACGCAGTATTTT
CASSPEGGAADTQYF
>TRBV6-6|TRBJ1-1|.
TGTGCCAGCAGGCCTCAGGGGAGTGGTGCTTTCTTT
CASRPQGSGAFF
>TRBV27|TRBJ2-3|TRBD2
TGTGCCAGCAGCCCAGTGGGTAGCGGGATCGTCCGAGATACGCAGTATTTT
CASSPVGSGIVRDTQYF
>TRBV25-1|TRBJ1-2|.
TGTGCCAGCAGTAAAACAGGTGAAAAGATGCCGGGCTACACCTTC
CASSKTGEKMPGYTF
>TRBV2|TRBJ1-1|TRBD1
TGTGCCAGCAGGTCCGGGACAGGGTTAAGGAACACTGAAGCTTTCTTT
CASRSGTGLRNTEAFF
>TRBV28|TRBJ1-5|TRBD1
TGTGCCAGCAGTCTCGGACAGGGGTTTATCAATCAGCCCCAGCATTTT
CASSLGQGFINQPQHF
>TRBV5-1|TRBJ2-2|.
TGCGCCAGCAGCGAGTTCACCGGGGAGCTGTTTTTT
CASSEFTGELFF
>TRBV28|TRBJ2-5|TRBD2
TGTGCCAGCGGGATTTCTTTCGGGGGGTTAGAGACCCAGTACTTC
CASGISFGGLETQYF
>TRBV9|TRBJ2-7|TRBD1
TGTGCCAGGTCATCGCCGACAGGGGCGACCTACGAGCAGTACTTC
CARSSPTGATYEQYF
>TRBV7-6|TRBJ1-4|TRBD1
TGTGCCAGCAGCTCATTAGGGACAGTTGAAAAACTGTTTTTT
CASSSLGTVEKLFF
>TRBV7-3|TRBJ1-2|TRBD1
TGTGCCAGCAGCGCGACAGGGGATGGCTACACCTTC
CASSATGDGYTF
>TRBV7-2|TRBJ1-4|.
TGTGCCAGCAGCTTAGCCAGGTCTGAAAAACTGTTTTTT
CASSLARSEKLFF
>TRBV13|TRBJ2-5|.
TGTGCCAGCAGCTTAGGGACACGGATACCAAGGGGACAAGAGACCCAGTACTTC
CASSLGTRIPRGQETQYF
>TRBV15|TRBJ2-7|TRBD1
TGTGCCACCAGCACGGACAGGTGGGCCTACGAGCAGTACTTC
CATSTDRWAYEQYF
>TRBV4-1|TRBJ2-1|TRBD2
TGCGCCAGCAGCCAAGAACTAGCGGGAGGCCGGGGTGAGCAGTTCTTC
CASSQELAGGRGEQFF
>TRBV28|TRBJ1-4|.
TGTGCCAGCAGTTTAGTCCCAAATGAAAAACTGTTTTTT
CASSLVPNEKLFF
>TRBV4-1|TRBJ1-1|.
TGCGCCAGCAGCCTTCGGGACACCAACACTGAAGCTTTCTTT
CASSLRDTNTEAFF
>TRBV5-6|TRBJ1-3|.
TGTGCCAGCAGCTATCAAACAGTAGATGGAAACACCATATATTTT
CASSYQTVDGNTIYF
>TRBV5-1|TRBJ2-7|TRBD2
TGCGCCAGCAGCGCTGGGACTAGCGTATCCTACGAGCAGTACTTC
CASSAGTSVSYEQYF